The rows below give T cell receptor beta chains drawn from one sample of a study of blood T cell repertoires in COVID-19. TCRdb's copy holds only in-frame clones and misses some; the assay was immunoSEQ multiplex PCR. This table has hundreds of thousands of clones, about four fifths appearing once. Material for sequencing was PBMCs or T cells enriched from blood (not recorded which). Every receptor here comes from a man in his forties who had been exposed to COVID-19. CDR3s include the opening cysteine and the closing phenylalanine or tryptophan. A D gene is named only where the DNA matches it firmly. Clone size appears in some rows only: once, few, many, or a class for an expanded clone.

CASRPEWGDEAFF | TGTGCCAGCCGCCCTGAATGGGGGGATGAAGCTTTCTTT | TRBJ1-1 | - | 13 | - | TRBV5-4
CASSQTGARQYF | TGTGCCAGCAGCCAAACAGGGGCAAGGCAGTACTTC | TRBJ2-7 | - | 12 | TRBD1 | TRBV3-1/TRBV3-2
CASSLDPQGIDTQYF | TGTGCCAGCAGCTTGGACCCACAGGGAATAGATACGCAGTATTTT | TRBJ2-3 | - | 15 | - | TRBV5-4
CASGLVRGSEQYF | TGTGCTAGTGGTTTGGTACGGGGGTCCGAGCAGTACTTC | TRBJ2-7 | - | 13 | - | TRBV12-5
CASSLPSGGRRQFF | TGTGCCAGCAGCTTACCTAGCGGGGGGAGACGGCAGTTCTTC | TRBJ2-1 | - | 14 | TRBD2 | TRBV5-4
CASRPGSTEAFF | TGTGCCAGCAGGCCTGGTAGCACTGAAGCTTTCTTT | TRBJ1-1 | - | 12 | - | TRBV6-5
CASSFQGSYNSPLHF | TGTGCCAGCAGTTTTCAGGGCTCCTATAATTCACCCCTCCACTTT | TRBJ1-6 | - | 15 | - | TRBV27
CASSFGLAGGGYNEQFF | TGTGCCAGCAGTTTCGGACTAGCGGGAGGGGGCTACAATGAGCAGTTCTTC | TRBJ2-1 | - | 17 | TRBD2 | TRBV2
CASSSRTAGYGYTF | TGTGCCAGCAGCTCCCGGACAGCCGGCTATGGCTACACCTTC | TRBJ1-2 | - | 14 | - | TRBV3-1/TRBV3-2
CASSPGRQGWGNEQFF | TGTGCCAGCAGCCCCGGGCGACAGGGTTGGGGCAATGAGCAGTTCTTC | TRBJ2-1 | - | 16 | TRBD1 | TRBV7-6
CASSLAAQGTGEQYF | TGTGCCAGCAGTTTAGCGGCCCAGGGGACGGGCGAGCAGTACTTC | TRBJ2-7 | - | 15 | - | TRBV27
CASSESRGYEQYF | TGTGCCAGCAGTGAATCCAGGGGCTACGAGCAGTACTTC | TRBJ2-7 | - | 13 | - | TRBV25-1
CASSLGTNEKLFF | TGTGCCAGCAGCCTCGGGACTAATGAAAAACTGTTTTTT | TRBJ1-4 | - | 13 | - | TRBV11-3
CAWSPRDRNMSPLHF | TGTGCCTGGAGTCCGAGGGACAGGAATATGTCACCCCTCCACTTT | TRBJ1-6 | once | 15 | TRBD1 | TRBV30
CASVGQLNEKLFF | TGTGCCAGCGTGGGACAGTTGAATGAAAAACTGTTTTTT | TRBJ1-4 | once | 13 | TRBD1 | TRBV18
CASSQVGTGELFF | TGTGCCAGCAGCCAGGTGGGCACCGGGGAGCTGTTTTTT | TRBJ2-2 | many | 13 | - | TRBV5-4
CASRYSNEKLFF | TGCGCCAGCAGGTACTCTAATGAAAAACTGTTTTTT | TRBJ1-4 | - | 12 | - | TRBV5-1
CASSPLAGEADTQYF | TGTGCCAGCAGCCCCCTAGCGGGAGAGGCAGATACGCAGTATTTT | TRBJ2-3 | - | 15 | TRBD2 | TRBV3-1/TRBV3-2
CATSDDVTTEAFF | TGTGCCACCAGTGATGATGTGACAACTGAAGCTTTCTTT | TRBJ1-1 | - | 13 | - | TRBV24-1
CASSLGAANQPQHF | TGTGCCAGCAGCTTAGGGGCCGCCAATCAGCCCCAGCATTTT | TRBJ1-5 | - | 14 | - | TRBV7-9
CASSLASGSPAHKNF | TGTGCCAGCAGCTTAGCTAGCGGGAGTCCCGCCCACAAAAACTTC | TRBJ2-5 | - | 15 | TRBD2 | TRBV7-9
CASLMRGTSGSYNEQFF | TGTGCTAGCCTCATGCGGGGGACTAGCGGGAGCTACAATGAGCAGTTCTTC | TRBJ2-1 | - | 17 | TRBD2 | TRBV7-7
CASSLGPYGGETQYF | TGTGCCAGCAGTTTAGGGCCCTACGGGGGGGAGACCCAGTACTTC | TRBJ2-5 | once | 15 | TRBD2 | TRBV27
CASSWPGPGDPRGETQYF | TGTGCCAGCAGCTGGCCAGGTCCCGGGGACCCAAGGGGGGAGACCCAGTACTTC | TRBJ2-5 | - | 18 | - | TRBV5-6
CASKGVGNTEAFF | TGCGCCAGCAAGGGGGTTGGGAACACTGAAGCTTTCTTT | TRBJ1-1 | - | 13 | - | TRBV4-1
CASSSPERNSYEQYF | TGTGCCAGTAGTTCCCCCGAGCGGAATTCCTACGAGCAGTACTTC | TRBJ2-7 | - | 15 | - | TRBV19
CAWSVTGKTNSPLHF | TGTGCCTGGAGTGTTACAGGGAAGACTAATTCACCCCTCCACTTT | TRBJ1-6 | - | 15 | - | TRBV30
CASSTMVGNTEAFF | TGTGCCAGCAGCACAATGGTGGGCAACACTGAAGCTTTCTTT | TRBJ1-1 | - | 14 | - | TRBV7-9
CATLGRYNEQFF | TGTGCCACCCTCGGTCGGTACAATGAGCAGTTCTTC | TRBJ2-1 | - | 12 | - | TRBV2
CASGDLSGGNYEQYF | TGTGCCAGCGGCGACCTTAGCGGGGGAAACTACGAGCAGTACTTC | TRBJ2-7 | - | 15 | TRBD2 | TRBV7-3
CASGALAGARGVNEQFF | TGTGCCAGCGGAGCGCTAGCGGGAGCACGGGGGGTGAATGAGCAGTTCTTC | TRBJ2-1 | few | 17 | TRBD2 | TRBV2
CASTRPGGTEAFF | TGTGCCAGTACGAGGCCGGGGGGAACTGAAGCTTTCTTT | TRBJ1-1 | - | 13 | - | TRBV19
CASSLAQANAAFF | TGTGCCAGCAGCTTAGCGCAGGCCAACGCAGCTTTCTTT | TRBJ1-1 | - | 13 | - | TRBV11-2
CAESQFHFF | TGTGCCGAATCTCAATTCCACTTCTTC | TRBJ1-2 | - | 9 | - | TRBV7-9
CASSPPRTEAFF | TGTGCCAGCAGTCCCCCGAGGACTGAAGCTTTCTTT | TRBJ1-1 | few | 12 | - | TRBV28
CASSPDRAYGYTF | TGTGCCAGCAGCCCCGACAGGGCGTATGGCTACACCTTC | TRBJ1-2 | - | 13 | TRBD1 | TRBV27
CASSHLAKNYGYTF | TGCGCCAGCAGCCACTTGGCCAAGAACTATGGCTACACCTTC | TRBJ1-2 | - | 14 | - | TRBV4-1
CATRTSGSRDTDTQYF | TGTGCCACCCGGACTAGCGGGAGTCGGGACACAGATACGCAGTATTTT | TRBJ2-3 | - | 16 | TRBD2 | TRBV24-1
CASFTAREGAFF | TGTGCCAGCTTCACCGCAAGGGAGGGGGCTTTCTTT | TRBJ1-1 | - | 12 | - | TRBV7-8
CASSLGTGRTEAFF | TGTGCCAGCAGCTTAGGAACAGGCCGTACTGAAGCTTTCTTT | TRBJ1-1 | - | 14 | - | TRBV7-3
CATMTGLEFQPQHF | TGTGCCACTATGACAGGGTTAGAATTTCAGCCCCAGCATTTT | TRBJ1-5 | - | 14 | TRBD1 | TRBV19
CAISESQGLGVSFF | TGTGCCATCAGTGAGTCTCAAGGACTAGGAGTAAGTTTCTTC | TRBJ2-1 | - | 14 | TRBD2 | TRBV10-3
CASSQSQGGVAFF | TGTGCCAGCAGCCAAAGCCAGGGGGGTGTCGCTTTCTTT | TRBJ1-1 | once | 13 | TRBD1 | TRBV14
CASSGTGSGQFF | TGTGCCAGCAGTGGAACCGGGAGCGGGCAGTTCTTC | TRBJ2-1 | - | 12 | - | TRBV25-1
CASTLGDSEAFF | TGTGCCAGCACCCTAGGTGATTCCGAAGCTTTCTTT | TRBJ1-1 | - | 12 | - | TRBV12-3/TRBV12-4
CASRKGQGGYTF | TGTGCCAGCAGAAAGGGACAGGGAGGCTACACCTTC | TRBJ1-2 | - | 12 | TRBD1 | TRBV6-5
CAIRSPLRDEQYF | TGTGCCATCAGGTCCCCCCTGAGGGACGAGCAGTACTTC | TRBJ2-7 | - | 13 | - | TRBV10-3
CASSLMGLELNEQFF | TGTGCCAGCAGCTTAATGGGACTAGAGCTGAATGAGCAGTTCTTC | TRBJ2-1 | once | 15 | TRBD2 | TRBV7-8
CASSLGSGSGYTF | TGTGCCAGCAGCTTGGGTTCTGGGAGCGGCTACACCTTC | TRBJ1-2 | - | 13 | - | TRBV5-6
CASSLPGLAGPGGENEQFF | TGTGCCAGCAGCCTACCGGGACTAGCGGGACCGGGAGGGGAGAATGAGCAGTTCTTC | TRBJ2-1 | - | 19 | TRBD2 | TRBV2